This T cell receptor (beta chain) stems from a study of blood T cell repertoires in COVID-19. Study-level information: Acute and convalescent COVID-19 specimens originated in the United States, Italy and Spain.

Per the germline V gene, CDR1 is MNHEY and CDR2 is SMNVEV (reference sequence). This CDR3 is 16 amino acids long. J was trimmed by 3 bases and V by 5 bases; bases with no gene match: 9. Authors' data handling: It was from reference gene primer amplification that nucleated cell counts were estimated. TCRdb keeps only in-frame clones here, not all; method: immunoSEQ multiplex PCR. The D gene and trimming were derived from the DNA, and the V and J assignments and clone size from that table. Among approximately 210,000 clones listed, over 75% were seen once. The chain uses TRBV27 and TRBJ2-1; 8 nucleotides line up with TRBD1. The TCR comes from a woman between 40 and 55 years old with acute or convalescent COVID-19. Specimen: peripheral blood. Here the CDR3 DNA reads TGTGCCAGCAGTGAGCAGGGGGCGCGAGGCTACAATGAGCAGTTCTTC. Its translation is CASSEQGARGYNEQFF.